The present entry profiles one TCR beta chain with its context. Its antigen remains unidentified. This record comes from a study of blood T cells in healthy people across ages. Whole-study results and caveats: A roughly linear fall in TCR beta diversity per million T cells was seen with increasing age. Fewer expanded clones and more diversity marked long-lived versus aged donors. Expanded clonotype changes were possibly confounded by unknown donor CMV status.

The CDR3 has 17 residues. Deletions cut 3 bases from V and 0 bases from J, with 17 bases between. Germline V CDR1 and CDR2: LGHNA, YNFKEQ. Through a sample-barcoded 5' primer and a J-beta primer mix, a second PCR was run for roughly 6 to 11 cycles. A template-switch adaptor containing 12 random nucleotides labeled each cDNA molecule. One entry per CDR3 protein results from TCRdb running MiXCR on the 5' RACE reads. The repertoire has 1,300,000 or so distinct CDR3 sequences, approximately 59% of them found once; the top ten carry 6.7%. The chain uses TRBV4-2 and TRBJ1-2; D gene unclear. Sequencing was done on a sample of blood. The receptor was isolated from a man younger than 35 in good health. The DNA for the CDR3 is TGTGCCAGCAGCCACCAGGTAGCAGGCCCGTCTAACTATGGCTACACCTTC. As protein: CASSHQVAGPSNYGYTF.